The next 8 T cell receptor beta chains were all read from a single sample in a study of beta chain features in type 1 diabetes. Regarding the study as a whole: In every one of the four CD4+ subsets, TCRB CDR3s were moderately but significantly shorter in Type 1 diabetes patients.

Their antigens are not known. Isolated RNA was reverse transcribed in full, so expressed TCRB transcripts were sequenced. Some clones are missing from TCRdb's copy, which holds only in-frame ones; the method was immunoSEQ multiplex PCR. The sample gives about 650,000 clones, 9.5% to 15% of which show up once; about 0.11% is in the top ten. Sequences were obtained from naive CD4+ T cells from blood. These receptors were taken from a man between 25 and 39 years old with type 1 diabetes.

In its sample, this clone was seen a few times. The chain has TRBV7-2 and TRBJ2-7; D unresolved. Trimming took off 5 bases at V and 7 bases at J, with 12 bases between the two ends. Germline values: CDR1 SGHTA, CDR2 FQGNSA. The CDR3 sequence is 12 residues long. The CDR3 spells CASSPWTLEQYF. CDR3 DNA sequence: TGTGCCAGCAGCCCCTGGACCCTTGAGCAGTACTTC.

The table lists this clone with a few counts. This chain uses TRBV27 with TRBJ2-2, with TRBD1 identical over 8 bases. The CDR3 has 16 amino acids. With 5 bases clipped from V and 0 bases from J, the junction kept 5 bases outside the gene matches. CDR1 MNHEY and CDR2 SMNVEV come from the germline V gene (reference sequence). CDR3 region: CASSLRTGSNTGELFF. In DNA form, the CDR3 reads TGTGCCAGCAGTCTAAGGACAGGGTCGAACACCGGGGAGCTGTTTTTT.

A few counts support this clone. The genes are TRBV19 and TRBJ2-7; TRBD2 aligns across 11 bases. J gave up 3 bases and V 5 bases, and 6 bases lay outside the gene matches. The CDR3 length is 15 residues. The germline gives CDR1 LNHDA, CDR2 SQIVND (reference sequence). The CDR3: CASSPQLAGVYEQYF. CDR3 in DNA: TGTGCCAGTAGTCCCCAACTAGCGGGGGTCTACGAGCAGTACTTC.

On this clone itself: At the DNA level, this CDR3 is encoded by other sequences in the same sample as well. The rearrangement uses TRBV27 and TRBJ1-1; D is ambiguous. In germline, CDR1 is MNHEY, CDR2 SMNVEV (reference sequence). This CDR3 is built from 13 residues. Between the trimmed V and J ends, which lost 3 bases and 5 bases, there was a span of 10 bases. In DNA, the CDR3 is TGTGCCAGCAGTTTTTGGGGAGGAACTGAAGCTTTCTTT. Translating it yields CASSFWGGTEAFF.

This clone was detected a few times. This chain uses TRBV11-2 with TRBJ2-7; TRBD1 aligns across 9 bases. CDR3 length equals 15 residues. V shed 5 bases and J 6 bases; nucleotides not matched to a gene: 11. Germline-derived CDR1 and CDR2 are SGHAT and FQNNGV. CDR3 bases: TGTGCCAGCAGCCCCAGTAGGGACAGGGCGGCCGAGCAGTACTTC. Encoded protein: CASSPSRDRAAEQYF.

The rearrangement links TRBV18 to TRBJ1-2; perhaps TRBD1 as D (5 bases). The CDR3 spans 13 residues. Germline V CDR1 and CDR2: KGHSH, LQKENI. V was clipped by 3 bases and J by 7 bases, with 12 bases between them. Here the CDR3 DNA reads TGTGCCAGCTCACCGGGGGGAATTGGTGGCTACACCTTC. It codes for CASSPGGIGGYTF.

This chain joins TRBV9 and TRBJ1-3; D gene unclear. Germline values: CDR1 SGDLS, CDR2 YYNGEE. CDR3 size: 14 residues. The V gene lost 4 bases and the J gene lost 4 bases, with 12 bases spanning the gap. The DNA for the CDR3 is TGTGCCAGCAGCCCATTCTCTCTGGGAAACACCATATATTTT. Translation gives CASSPFSLGNTIYF.

This clone was found a few times. The J gene is TRBJ2-7, the V gene TRBV5-1; 10 bases fit TRBD1. Germline CDR1 is SGHRS and CDR2 is YFSETQ. The junction had 12 bases not matched to a gene; V was cut back by 7 bases and J by 5 bases. This CDR3 has 15 amino acids. The CDR3 DNA reads TGCGCCAGCCAAGGGTCGGGACAGGGGTTAAACGAGCAGTACTTC. Translating it yields CASQGSGQGLNEQYF. Looking up the rest from reference TRBV5-1 and TRBJ2-7 gives the full variable domain: KAGVTQTPRYLIKTRGQQVTLSCSPISGHRSVSWYQQTPGQGLQFLFEYFSETQRNKGNFPGRFSGRQFSNSRSEMNVSTLELGDSALYLCASQGSGQGLNEQYFGPGTRLTVT.